This entry describes one T cell receptor beta chain. The antigen is undetermined. This CDR3 region has 13 residues. The germline CDR1 and CDR2 sequences are SGHNT and YYREEE (reference sequence). V gave up 4 bases and J gave up 5 bases, with 12 bases separating them. Profiling relied on immunoSEQ multiplex PCR, and the TCRdb table lists in-frame clones only, not all of them. The data contain 30,000 or so clones, roughly 86% of them singletons. This specimen comes from a study of T cells in localized non-small cell lung cancer. Whole-study findings and limits: Peak T cell clonality was found in uninvolved adjacent lung, exceeding tumor. Detection in adjacent lung was observed for a median around 59 of the top 100 tumor clones. Analysis by sequencing included only one tumor region, so heterogeneity remains possible.

The rearrangement joins TRBV5-4 to TRBJ1-1; no firm D call. This TCR derives from a woman between 35 and 75 years old with stage III lung adenocarcinoma. Specimen: peripheral blood mononuclear cells, collected before any cancer treatment. CDR3: CASSPSIGTEAFF. In DNA form, the CDR3 reads TGTGCCAGCAGCCCCTCCATTGGAACTGAAGCTTTCTTT.